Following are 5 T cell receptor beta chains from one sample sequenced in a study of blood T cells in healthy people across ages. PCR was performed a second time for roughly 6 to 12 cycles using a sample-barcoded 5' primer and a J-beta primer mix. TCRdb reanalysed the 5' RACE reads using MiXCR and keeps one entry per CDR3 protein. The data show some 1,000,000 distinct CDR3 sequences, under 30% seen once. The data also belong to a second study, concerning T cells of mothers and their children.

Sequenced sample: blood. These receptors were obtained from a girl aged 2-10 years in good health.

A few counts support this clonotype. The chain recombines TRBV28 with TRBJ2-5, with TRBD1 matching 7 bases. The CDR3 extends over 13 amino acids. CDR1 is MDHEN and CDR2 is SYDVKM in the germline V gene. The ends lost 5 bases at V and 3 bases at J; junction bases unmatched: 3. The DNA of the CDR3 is TGTGCCAGCAGTAACAGGGGTGAAGAGACCCAGTACTTC. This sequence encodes CASSNRGEETQYF.

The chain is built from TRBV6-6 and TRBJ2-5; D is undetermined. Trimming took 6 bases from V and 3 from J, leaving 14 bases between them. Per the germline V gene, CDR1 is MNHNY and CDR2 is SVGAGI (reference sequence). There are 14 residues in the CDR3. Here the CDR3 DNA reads TGTGCCAGCAGACATGGTGGCAGAGAAGAGACCCAGTACTTC. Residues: CASRHGGREETQYF.

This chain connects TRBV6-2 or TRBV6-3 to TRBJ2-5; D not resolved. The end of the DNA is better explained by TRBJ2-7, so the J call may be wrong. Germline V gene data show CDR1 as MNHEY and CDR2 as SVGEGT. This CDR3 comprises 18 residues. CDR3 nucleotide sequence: TGTGCCAGCAGTTTATCAGCGACGTCGCCTTTGAGTCAGTACGAGCAGTACTTC. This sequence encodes CASSLSATSPLSQYEQYF.

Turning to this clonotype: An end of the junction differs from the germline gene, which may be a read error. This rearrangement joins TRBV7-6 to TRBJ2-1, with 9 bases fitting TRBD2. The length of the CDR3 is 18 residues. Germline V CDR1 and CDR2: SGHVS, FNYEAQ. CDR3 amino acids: CASSLVAGGPESYNGQFF. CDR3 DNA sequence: TGTGCCAGCAGCTTAGTGGCGGGAGGGCCAGAATCCTACAATGGGCAGTTCTTC. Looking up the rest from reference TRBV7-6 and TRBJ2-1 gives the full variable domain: GAGVSQSPRYKVTKRGQDVALRCDPISGHVSLYWYRQALGQGPEFLTYFNYEAQQDKSGLPNDRFSAERPEGSISTLTIQRTEQRDSAMYRCASSLVAGGPESYNGQFFGPGTRLTVL.

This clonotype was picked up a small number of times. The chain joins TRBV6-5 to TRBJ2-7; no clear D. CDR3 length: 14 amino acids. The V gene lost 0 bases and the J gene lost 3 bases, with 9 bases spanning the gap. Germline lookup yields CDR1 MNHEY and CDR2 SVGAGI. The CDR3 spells CASSYSVGDYEQYF. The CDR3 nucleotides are TGTGCCAGCAGTTACTCGGTCGGTGACTACGAGCAGTACTTC.